This T cell receptor (beta chain) was retrieved from a study of blood T cell repertoires in COVID-19. Profiling relied on immunoSEQ multiplex PCR, and the TCRdb table lists in-frame clones only, not all of them. The repertoire holds about 320,000 clones, about four fifths seen once, with approximately 1.2% in the top ten. Germline CDR1 is SNHLY and CDR2 is FYNNEI. The CDR3 contains 16 residues. J lost 6 bases, V lost 4 bases, and 14 bases had no gene match. The sample taken for sequencing was peripheral blood. This sequence joins TRBV2 and TRBJ1-2; TRBD1 matches at 7 bases. The TCR comes from a woman in her fifties or sixties with acute or convalescent COVID-19. The DNA for the CDR3 is TGTGCCAGCAGTGGGACCGGGACAGTGATACGGGATGGCTACACCTTC. As protein: CASSGTGTVIRDGYTF.